This T cell receptor (beta chain) came from a study of Ad26.COV2.S vaccination and SARS-CoV-2 variants. Looking at the study overall: The donor participated in the COV1001 trial, in its Ad26.COV2.S arm. In the study, Ad26.COV2.S was injected intramuscularly once, or twice 56 days apart. Study-wide results and caveats: Post-vaccination breadth of spike-specific CD8+ and CD4+ T cell responses was reportedly substantial. People given the vaccine had a wider spike-specific TCR breadth than placebo recipients did.

Assay: immunoSEQ multiplex PCR; the TCRdb copy retains only in-frame clones and omits some. The data hold around 400,000 clones, with roughly 80% observed a single time. Described treatment: approximately 18 received Ad26.COV2.S at low or high dose, single or two shots; roughly five received placebo; per-sample allocation not given. Samples came from day 63 after the first vaccine or placebo injection. Notes on this clone: Its antigen is still unknown.

Germline-derived CDR1 and CDR2 are SGHDT and YYEEEE. The CDR3 runs 12 residues. The V end was cut by 2 bases, the J end by 5 bases, with 7 bases between. Here the sequenced sample was peripheral blood, taken in a trial of Ad26.COV2.S vaccine versus placebo. The source is a person aged 18-60 years who received the Ad26.COV2.S COVID-19 vaccine or a placebo. The V gene is TRBV5-6, the J gene TRBJ2-5; D is unclear. This chain's CDR3 is CASSFFRETQYF. The CDR3 bases are TGTGCCAGCAGCTTCTTTCGGGAGACCCAGTACTTC.